This is a list of T cell receptor beta chains from one sample in a study of T cells after yellow fever vaccination. Each CDR3 protein is one row after TCRdb ran MiXCR on the 5' RACE reads. The repertoire holds some 400,000 distinct CDR3 sequences, with about 19% as singletons. Sequencing was performed on PBMCs, taken before the yellow fever booster vaccination. All receptors come from a man aged 18 to 35 who received the YFV17D yellow fever vaccine. CDR3s include the opening cysteine and the closing phenylalanine or tryptophan. The D gene is left open where the match is weak.

D gene	V gene	CDR3 protein
NA	TRBV4-1	CASSQDGRSGAKNIQYF
NA	TRBV5-1	CASSLDGGLFTDTQYF
NA	TRBV12-3/TRBV12-4	CASSISYRGGTGELFF
TRBD1	TRBV15	CATSSRGAGGIRSPLHF
NA	TRBV4-1	CASSQVVLQETQYF
TRBD1	TRBV7-8	CASSFNRQGRKTGELFF
TRBD1	TRBV9	CASSVRDSNSPLHF
NA	TRBV10-3	CAIRVGRYEQYF
NA	TRBV20-1	CSARGGDEQFF
NA	TRBV9	CASSVGGVTNVLTF
TRBD2	TRBV15	CATSRGEGTYEQYF
NA	TRBV27	CASSRGGIGDNEQFF
NA	TRBV4-3	CASSQEYGDLDYGYTF
TRBD2	TRBV6-2/TRBV6-3	CASSYSTSGNEQFF
NA	TRBV20-1	CSVVRRGQGTEAFF
TRBD1	TRBV9	CASSPLEGGLVRETQYF
NA	TRBV24-1	CATSSYGAWQFF
TRBD1	TRBV30	CAWSSGTGGFYNSPLHF
TRBD1	TRBV18	CASSPTPRGLNSPLHF
NA	TRBV5-6	CASSLGQTYGYTF
NA	TRBV3-1	CASSQEDLGPRYGYTF
TRBD1	TRBV9	CASSLGGTGANEQFF
TRBD1	TRBV10-3	CATRTGDSPLHF
NA	TRBV20-1	CSASRQAKDTQYF
NA	TRBV7-9	CASSPRSSYTEAFF
NA	TRBV6-2/TRBV6-3	CASSSRRDSNYGYTF
NA	TRBV24-1	CATSATGDTQYF
TRBD2	TRBV2	CASSEGGTMAKNIQYF
TRBD2	TRBV20-1	CSAVGLANNEQFF
NA	TRBV7-9	CASTPRGAGHTDTQYF
NA	TRBV29-1	CSVVRRVRAFF
TRBD2	TRBV12-3/TRBV12-4	CATSLAGGIYNEQFF
NA	TRBV6-5	CASKGGSYNSPLHF
TRBD1	TRBV24-1	CATMGQGAGEAFF
NA	TRBV29-1	CSVGDYFTEAFF
NA	TRBV5-1	CASSRSVGEQYF
TRBD2	TRBV7-9	CASSQGLATDTQYF